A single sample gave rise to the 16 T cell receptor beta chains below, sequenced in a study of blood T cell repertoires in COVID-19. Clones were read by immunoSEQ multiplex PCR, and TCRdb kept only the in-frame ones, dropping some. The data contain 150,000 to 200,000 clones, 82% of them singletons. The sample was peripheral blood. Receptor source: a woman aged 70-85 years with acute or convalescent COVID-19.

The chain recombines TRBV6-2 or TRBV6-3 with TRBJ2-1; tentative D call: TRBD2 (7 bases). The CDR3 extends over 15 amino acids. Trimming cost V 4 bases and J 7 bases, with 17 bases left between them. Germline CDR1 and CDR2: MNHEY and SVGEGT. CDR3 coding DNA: TGTGCCAGCAGTTCCTCGGGCGGGGGCTGGAATGAGCAGTTCTTC. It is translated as CASSSSGGGWNEQFF.

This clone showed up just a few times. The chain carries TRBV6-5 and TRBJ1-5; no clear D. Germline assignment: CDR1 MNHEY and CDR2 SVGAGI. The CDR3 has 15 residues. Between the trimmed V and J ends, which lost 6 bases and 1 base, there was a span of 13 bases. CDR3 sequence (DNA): TGTGCCAGCAGGTTTTGGGCAGAGAGCAATCAGCCCCAGCATTTT. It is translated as CASRFWAESNQPQHF.

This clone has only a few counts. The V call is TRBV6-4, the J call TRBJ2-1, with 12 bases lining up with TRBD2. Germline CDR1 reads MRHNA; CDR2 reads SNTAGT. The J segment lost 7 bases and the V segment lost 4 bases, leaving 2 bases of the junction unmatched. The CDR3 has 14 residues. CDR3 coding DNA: TGTGCCAGCAGTGTACTAGCGGGGGGTAATGAGCAGTTCTTC. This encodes CASSVLAGGNEQFF.

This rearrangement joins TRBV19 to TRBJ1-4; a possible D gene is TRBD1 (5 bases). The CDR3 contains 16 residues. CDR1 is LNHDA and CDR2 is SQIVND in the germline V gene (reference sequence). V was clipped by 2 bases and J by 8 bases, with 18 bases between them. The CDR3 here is CASSISLPSSGEKLFF. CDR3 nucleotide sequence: TGTGCCAGTAGTATATCCCTACCCTCTTCAGGGGAAAAACTGTTTTTT. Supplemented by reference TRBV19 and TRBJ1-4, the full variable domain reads DGGITQSPKYLFRKEGQNVTLSCEQNLNHDAMYWYRQDPGQGLRLIYYSQIVNDFQKGDIAEGYSVSREKKESFPLTVTSAQKNPTAFYLCASSISLPSSGEKLFFGSGTQLSVL.

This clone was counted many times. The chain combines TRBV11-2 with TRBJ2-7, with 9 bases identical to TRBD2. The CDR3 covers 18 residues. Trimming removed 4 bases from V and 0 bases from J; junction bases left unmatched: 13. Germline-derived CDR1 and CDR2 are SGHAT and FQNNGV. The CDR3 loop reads CASSSLAGGASHSYEQYF. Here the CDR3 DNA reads TGTGCCAGCAGCTCCCTTGCGGGGGGGGCCTCCCACTCCTACGAGCAGTACTTC.

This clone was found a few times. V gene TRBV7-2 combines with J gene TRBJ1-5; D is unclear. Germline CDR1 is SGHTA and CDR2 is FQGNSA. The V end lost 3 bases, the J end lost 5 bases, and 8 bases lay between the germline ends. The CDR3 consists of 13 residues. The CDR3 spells CASSFGAHQPQHF. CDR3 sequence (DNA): TGTGCCAGCAGCTTCGGAGCGCATCAGCCCCAGCATTTT.

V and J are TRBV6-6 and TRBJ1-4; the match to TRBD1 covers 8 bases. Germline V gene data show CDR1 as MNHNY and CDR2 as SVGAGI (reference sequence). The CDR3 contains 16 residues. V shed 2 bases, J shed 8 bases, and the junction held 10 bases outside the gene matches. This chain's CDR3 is CASSYRQGATSEKLFF. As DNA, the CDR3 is TGTGCCAGCAGTTACAGGCAGGGGGCAACCTCGGAAAAACTGTTTTTT.

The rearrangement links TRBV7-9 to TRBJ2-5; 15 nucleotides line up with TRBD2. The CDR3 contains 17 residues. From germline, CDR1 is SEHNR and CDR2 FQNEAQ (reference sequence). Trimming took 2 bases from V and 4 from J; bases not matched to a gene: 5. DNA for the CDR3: TGTGCCAGCAGCTTATACGGACTAGCGGGGGGGCCAGAGACCCAGTACTTC. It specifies CASSLYGLAGGPETQYF.

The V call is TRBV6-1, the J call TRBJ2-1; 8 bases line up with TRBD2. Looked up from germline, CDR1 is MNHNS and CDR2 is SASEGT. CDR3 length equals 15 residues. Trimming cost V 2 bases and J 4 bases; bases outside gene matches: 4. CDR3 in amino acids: CASSEQLAGYNEQFF. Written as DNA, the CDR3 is TGTGCCAGCAGTGAACAGTTAGCGGGGTACAATGAGCAGTTCTTC.

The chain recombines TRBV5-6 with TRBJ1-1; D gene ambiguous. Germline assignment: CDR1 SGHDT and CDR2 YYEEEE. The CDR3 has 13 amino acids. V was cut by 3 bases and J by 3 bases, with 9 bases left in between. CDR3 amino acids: CASSWEMDTEAFF. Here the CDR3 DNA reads TGTGCCAGCAGCTGGGAGATGGACACTGAAGCTTTCTTT. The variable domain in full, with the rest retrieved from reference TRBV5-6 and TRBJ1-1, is DAGVTQSPTHLIKTRGQQVTLRCSPKSGHDTVSWYQQALGQGPQFIFQYYEEEERQRGNFPDRFSGHQFPNYSSELNVNALLLGDSALYLCASSWEMDTEAFFGQGTRLTVV.

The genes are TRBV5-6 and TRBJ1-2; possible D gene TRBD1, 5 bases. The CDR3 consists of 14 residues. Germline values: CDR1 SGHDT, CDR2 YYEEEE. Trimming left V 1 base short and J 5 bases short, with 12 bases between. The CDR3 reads CASSLPGGTYGYTF. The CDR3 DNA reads TGTGCCAGCAGCTTGCCCGGAGGGACGTATGGCTACACCTTC.

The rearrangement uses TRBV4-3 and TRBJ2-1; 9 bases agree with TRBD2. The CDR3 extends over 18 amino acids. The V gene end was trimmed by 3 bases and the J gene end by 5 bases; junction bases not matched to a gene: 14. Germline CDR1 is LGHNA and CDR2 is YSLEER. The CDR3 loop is CASSQDVGTSLRDNEQFF. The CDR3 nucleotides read TGCGCCAGCAGCCAGGATGTAGGGACTAGCCTGAGGGACAATGAGCAGTTCTTC.

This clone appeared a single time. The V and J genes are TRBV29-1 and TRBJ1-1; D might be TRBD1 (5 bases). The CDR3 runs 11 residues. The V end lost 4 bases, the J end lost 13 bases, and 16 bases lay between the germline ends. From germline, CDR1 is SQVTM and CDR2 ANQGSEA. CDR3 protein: CSVGSSDSFFF. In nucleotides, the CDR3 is TGCAGCGTTGGCAGCAGCGACAGTTTTTTCTTT.

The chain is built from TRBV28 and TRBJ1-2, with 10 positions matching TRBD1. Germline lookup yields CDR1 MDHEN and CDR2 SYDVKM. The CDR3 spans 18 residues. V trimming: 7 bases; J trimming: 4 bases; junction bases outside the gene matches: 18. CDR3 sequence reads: CASNPLGQGQGKGYGYTF. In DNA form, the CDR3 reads TGTGCCAGCAACCCGCTGGGACAGGGACAGGGGAAAGGCTATGGCTACACCTTC.

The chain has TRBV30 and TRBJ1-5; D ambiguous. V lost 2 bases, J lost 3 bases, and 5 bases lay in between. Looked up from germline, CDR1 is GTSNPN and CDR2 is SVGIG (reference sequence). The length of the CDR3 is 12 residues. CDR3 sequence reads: CAWSSLNQPQHF. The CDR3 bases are TGTGCCTGGAGTTCTCTCAATCAGCCCCAGCATTTT.

CDR3 protein: CASSLRGAGRQPQHF. CDR3 sequence (DNA): TGTGCCAGCAGTTTGAGAGGAGCGGGTCGGCAGCCCCAGCATTTT. V is TRBV27 and J is TRBJ1-5; D is ambiguous. Trimming stripped 3 bases from V and 7 bases from J, with 16 bases between. Per the germline V gene, CDR1 is MNHEY and CDR2 is SMNVEV (reference sequence). CDR3 length: 15 amino acids.